This TCR beta chain derives from a study of blood T cell repertoires in COVID-19. The CDR3 spans 21 residues. Per germline, CDR1 KGHDR and CDR2 SFDVKD. Trimming cost V 5 bases and J 2 bases; bases outside gene matches: 23. Libraries were prepared by immunoSEQ multiplex PCR; TCRdb keeps only in-frame clonotypes and omits some of them. The repertoire has fewer than 500,000 clones, 70% to 90% of them found once; the top ten carry roughly 0.78%. The rearrangement links TRBV24-1 to TRBJ1-5, with TRBD1 matching 7 bases. This TCR was sampled from a man aged 18 to 30 with COVID-19, enrolled during active disease. The specimen sequenced was peripheral blood. CDR3 protein: CATSVDDRDSHYRGGNQPQHF. The CDR3 nucleotides are TGTGCCACCAGTGTTGACGACCGGGACAGTCATTATAGGGGGGGCAATCAGCCCCAGCATTTT.